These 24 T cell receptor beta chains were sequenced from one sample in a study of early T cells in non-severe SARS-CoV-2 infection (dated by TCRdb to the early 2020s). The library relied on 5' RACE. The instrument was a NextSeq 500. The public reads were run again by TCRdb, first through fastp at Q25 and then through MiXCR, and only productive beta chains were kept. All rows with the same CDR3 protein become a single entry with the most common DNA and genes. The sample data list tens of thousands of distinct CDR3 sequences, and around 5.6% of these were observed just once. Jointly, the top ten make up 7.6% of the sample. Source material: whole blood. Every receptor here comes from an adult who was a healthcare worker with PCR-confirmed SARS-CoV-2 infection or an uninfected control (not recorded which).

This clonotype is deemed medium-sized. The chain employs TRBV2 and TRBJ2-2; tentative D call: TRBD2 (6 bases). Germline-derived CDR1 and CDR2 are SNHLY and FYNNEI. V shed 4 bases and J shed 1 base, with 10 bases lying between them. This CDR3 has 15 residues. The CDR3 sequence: CASSGAGRNTGELFF. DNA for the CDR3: TGTGCCAGCAGTGGGGCGGGGAGGAACACCGGGGAGCTGTTTTTT.

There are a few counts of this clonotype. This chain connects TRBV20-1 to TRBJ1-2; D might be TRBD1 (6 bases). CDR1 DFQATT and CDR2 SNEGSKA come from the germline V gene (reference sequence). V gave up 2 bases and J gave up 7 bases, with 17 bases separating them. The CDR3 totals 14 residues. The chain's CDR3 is CSARLLQGGRGYTF. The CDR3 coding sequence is TGCAGTGCTAGACTATTACAGGGAGGACGTGGCTACACCTTC.

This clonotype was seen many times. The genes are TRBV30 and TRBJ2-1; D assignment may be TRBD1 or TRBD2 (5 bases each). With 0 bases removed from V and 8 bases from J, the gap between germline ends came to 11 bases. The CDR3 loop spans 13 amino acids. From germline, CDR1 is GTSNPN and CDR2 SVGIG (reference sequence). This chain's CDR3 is CAWSVQVRDEQFF. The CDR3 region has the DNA TGTGCCTGGAGTGTACAGGTGCGGGATGAGCAGTTCTTC.

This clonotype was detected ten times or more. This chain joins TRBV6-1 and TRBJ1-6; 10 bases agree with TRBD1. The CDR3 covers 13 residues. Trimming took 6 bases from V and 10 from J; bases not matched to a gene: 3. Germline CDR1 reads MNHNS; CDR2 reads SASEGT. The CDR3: CASSRDRGSPLHF. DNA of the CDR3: TGTGCCAGCAGCCGGGACAGGGGCTCACCCCTCCACTTT.

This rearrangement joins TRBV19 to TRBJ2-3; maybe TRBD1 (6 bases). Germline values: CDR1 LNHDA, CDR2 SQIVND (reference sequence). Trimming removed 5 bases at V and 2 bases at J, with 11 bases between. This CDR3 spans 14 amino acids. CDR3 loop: CASSYTGTTDTQYF. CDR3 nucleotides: TGTGCCAGTAGTTACACAGGGACCACAGATACGCAGTATTTT.

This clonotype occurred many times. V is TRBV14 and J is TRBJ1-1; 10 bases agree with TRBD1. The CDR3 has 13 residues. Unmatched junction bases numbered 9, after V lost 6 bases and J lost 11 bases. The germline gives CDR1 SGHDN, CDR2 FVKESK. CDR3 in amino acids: CASSPWTGGMAFF. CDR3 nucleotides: TGTGCCAGCAGTCCTTGGACAGGGGGGATGGCTTTCTTT.

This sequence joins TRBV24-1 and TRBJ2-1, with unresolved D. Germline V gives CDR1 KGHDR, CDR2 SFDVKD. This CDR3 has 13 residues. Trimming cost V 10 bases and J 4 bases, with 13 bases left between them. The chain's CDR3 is CATRQGPYNEQFF. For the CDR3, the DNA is TGTGCCACTCGACAAGGACCTTACAATGAGCAGTTCTTC.

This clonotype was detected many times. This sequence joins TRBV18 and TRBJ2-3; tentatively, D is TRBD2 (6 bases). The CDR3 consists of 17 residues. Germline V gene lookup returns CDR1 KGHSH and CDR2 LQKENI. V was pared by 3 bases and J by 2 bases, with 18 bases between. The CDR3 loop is CASSPFGVAGPTDTQYF. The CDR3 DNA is TGTGCCAGCTCACCCTTTGGTGTCGCGGGGCCCACAGATACGCAGTATTTT. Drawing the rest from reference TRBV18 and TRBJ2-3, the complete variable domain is NAGVMQNPRHLVRRRGQEARLRCSPMKGHSHVYWYRQLPEEGLKFMVYLQKENIIDESGMPKERFSAEFPKEGPSILRIQQVVRGDSAAYFCASSPFGVAGPTDTQYFGPGTRLTVL.

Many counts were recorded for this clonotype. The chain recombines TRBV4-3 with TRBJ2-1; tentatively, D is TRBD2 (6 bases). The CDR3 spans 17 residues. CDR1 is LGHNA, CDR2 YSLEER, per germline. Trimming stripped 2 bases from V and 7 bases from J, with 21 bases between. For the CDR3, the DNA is TGCGCCAGCAGCCAATCCAACGGCGGGTTGGGGAGGAATGAGCAGTTCTTC. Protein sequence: CASSQSNGGLGRNEQFF.

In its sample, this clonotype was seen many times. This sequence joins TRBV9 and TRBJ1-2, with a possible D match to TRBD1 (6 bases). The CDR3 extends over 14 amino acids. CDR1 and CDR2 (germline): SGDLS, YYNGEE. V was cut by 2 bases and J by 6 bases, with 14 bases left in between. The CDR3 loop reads CASSVEARGNGYTF. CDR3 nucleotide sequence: TGTGCCAGCAGCGTCGAGGCCAGGGGAAATGGCTACACCTTC.

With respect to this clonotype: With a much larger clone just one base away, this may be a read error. CDR3 nucleotide sequence: TGTGTCAGCTCACGGGGCATCAGCACAGATACGCAGTATTTT. Amino acids: CVSSRGISTDTQYF. The chain has TRBV7-2 and TRBJ2-3, with D perhaps being TRBD1 or TRBD2 (5 bases each). Germline CDR1 reads SGHTA; CDR2 reads FQGNSA. CDR3 length equals 14 residues.

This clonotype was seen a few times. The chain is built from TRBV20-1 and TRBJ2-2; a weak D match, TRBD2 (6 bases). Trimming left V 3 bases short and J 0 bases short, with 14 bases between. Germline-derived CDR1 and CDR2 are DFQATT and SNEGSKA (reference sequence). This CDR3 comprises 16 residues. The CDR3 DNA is TGCAGTGCTAGCGCTCTCGCGGGGCCGAACACCGGGGAGCTGTTTTTT. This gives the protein CSASALAGPNTGELFF.

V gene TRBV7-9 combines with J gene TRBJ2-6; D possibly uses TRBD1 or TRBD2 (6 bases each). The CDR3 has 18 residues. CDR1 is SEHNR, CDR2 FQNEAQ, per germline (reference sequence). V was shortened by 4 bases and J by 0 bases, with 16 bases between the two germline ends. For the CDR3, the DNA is TGTGCCAGCAGCTCGCTCGGGGGCGCGAGCTCTGGGGCCAACGTCCTGACTTTC. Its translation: CASSSLGGASSGANVLTF.

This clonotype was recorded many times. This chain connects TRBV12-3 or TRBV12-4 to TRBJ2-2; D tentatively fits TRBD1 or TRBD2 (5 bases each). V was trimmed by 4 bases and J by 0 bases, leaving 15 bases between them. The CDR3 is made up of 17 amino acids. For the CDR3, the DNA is TGTGCCAGCAGTTACTATATGGGGGAAGCGAACACCGGGGAGCTGTTTTTT. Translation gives CASSYYMGEANTGELFF.

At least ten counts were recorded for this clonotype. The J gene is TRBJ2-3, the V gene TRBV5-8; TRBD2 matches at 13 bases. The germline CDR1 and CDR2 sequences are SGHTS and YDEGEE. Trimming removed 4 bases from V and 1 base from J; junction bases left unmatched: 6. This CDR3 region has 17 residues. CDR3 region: CASSEAGTSGGTDTQYF. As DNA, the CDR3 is TGTGCCAGCAGCGAAGCCGGGACTAGCGGGGGCACAGATACGCAGTATTTT. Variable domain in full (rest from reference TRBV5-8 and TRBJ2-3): EAGVTQSPTHLIKTRGQQATLRCSPISGHTSVYWYQQALGLGLQFLLWYDEGEERNRGNFPPRFSGRQFPNYSSELNVNALELEDSALYLCASSEAGTSGGTDTQYFGPGTRLTVL.

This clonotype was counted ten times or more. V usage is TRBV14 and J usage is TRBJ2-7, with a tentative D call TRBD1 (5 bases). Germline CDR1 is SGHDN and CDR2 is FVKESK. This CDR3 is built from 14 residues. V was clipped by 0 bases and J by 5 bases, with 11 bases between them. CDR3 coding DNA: TGTGCCAGCAGCCAAGAACAGGTTACCCACGAGCAGTACTTC. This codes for CASSQEQVTHEQYF. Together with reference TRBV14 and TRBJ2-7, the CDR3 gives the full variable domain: EAGVTQFPSHSVIEKGQTVTLRCDPISGHDNLYWYRRVMGKEIKFLLHFVKESKQDESGMPNNRFLAERTGGTYSTLKVQPAELEDSGVYFCASSQEQVTHEQYFGPGTRLTVT.

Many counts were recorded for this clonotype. The CDR3 spells CASSSNSGEGEEKLFF. In nucleotides, the CDR3 is TGTGCCAGCAGCTCCAACTCAGGGGAAGGAGAGGAAAAACTGTTTTTT. The rearrangement uses TRBV7-9 and TRBJ1-4; TRBD1 might be the D (6 bases). Germline-derived CDR1 and CDR2 are SEHNR and FQNEAQ (reference sequence). The ends were cut back, 4 bases at V and 8 bases at J, with 20 bases in the middle. This CDR3 spans 16 amino acids.

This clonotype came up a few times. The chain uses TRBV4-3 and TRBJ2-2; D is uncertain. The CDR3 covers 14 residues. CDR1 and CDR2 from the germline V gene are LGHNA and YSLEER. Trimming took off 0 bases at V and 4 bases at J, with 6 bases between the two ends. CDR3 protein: CASSQDRITGELFF. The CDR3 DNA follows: TGCGCCAGCAGCCAAGATAGGATCACCGGGGAGCTGTTTTTT.

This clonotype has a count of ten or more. The CDR3 DNA sequence: TGTGCCAGCTCACCGGGACAGAGCTACGAGCAGTACTTC. This sequence encodes CASSPGQSYEQYF. V usage is TRBV18 and J usage is TRBJ2-7; 7 bases match TRBD1. The CDR3 is made up of 13 amino acids. Looked up from germline, CDR1 is KGHSH and CDR2 is LQKENI. The ends lost 3 bases at V and 3 bases at J; junction bases unmatched: 2.

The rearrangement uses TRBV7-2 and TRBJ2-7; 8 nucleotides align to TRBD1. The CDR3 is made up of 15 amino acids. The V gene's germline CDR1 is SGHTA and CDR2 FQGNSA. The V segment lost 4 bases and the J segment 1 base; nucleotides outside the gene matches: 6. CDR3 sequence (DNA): TGTGCCAGCAGCTCCGGCGGGACAGGTTCCTACGAGCAGTACTTC. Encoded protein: CASSSGGTGSYEQYF.

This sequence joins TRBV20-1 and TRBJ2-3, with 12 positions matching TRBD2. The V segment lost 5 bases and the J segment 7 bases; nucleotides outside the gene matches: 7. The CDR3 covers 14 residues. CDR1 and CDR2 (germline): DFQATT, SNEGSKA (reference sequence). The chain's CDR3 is CSADLAGGVNTQYF. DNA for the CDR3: TGCAGTGCTGATCTAGCGGGGGGGGTGAATACGCAGTATTTT.

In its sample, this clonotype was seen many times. The CDR3 DNA follows: TGTGCCAGCAGCTCGCAAAGCGACATTCAGTACTTC. It translates to CASSSQSDIQYF. The chain uses TRBV7-2 and TRBJ2-4; no firm D call. The germline V and J ends were trimmed by 4 bases and 8 bases, with 9 bases remaining between them. Germline V CDR1 and CDR2: SGHTA, FQGNSA. The CDR3 sequence is 12 residues long. Based on the CDR3 plus reference TRBV7-2 and TRBJ2-4, the full variable domain is GAGVSQSPSNKVTEKGKDVELRCDPISGHTALYWYRQSLGQGLEFLIYFQGNSAPDKSGLPSDRFSAERTGGSVSTLTIQRTQQEDSAVYLCASSSQSDIQYFGAGTRLSVL.

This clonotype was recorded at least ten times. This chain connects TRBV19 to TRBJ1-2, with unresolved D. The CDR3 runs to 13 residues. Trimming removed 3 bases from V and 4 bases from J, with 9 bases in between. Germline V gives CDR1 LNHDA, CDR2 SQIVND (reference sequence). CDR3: CASSIDPSYGYTF. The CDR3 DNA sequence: TGTGCCAGTAGTATCGATCCTTCCTATGGCTACACCTTC.

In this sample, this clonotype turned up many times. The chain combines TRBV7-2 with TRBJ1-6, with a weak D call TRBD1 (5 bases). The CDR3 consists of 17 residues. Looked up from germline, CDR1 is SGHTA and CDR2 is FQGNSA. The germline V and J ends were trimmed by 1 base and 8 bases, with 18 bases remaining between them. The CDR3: CASSLGGGLRPYSPLHF. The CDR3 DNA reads TGTGCCAGCAGCTTAGGGGGGGGACTACGGCCATATTCACCCCTCCACTTT.